This T cell receptor beta chain was observed in a study of shared clonotypes between healthy human individuals. For this clone: The antigen remains unidentified.

General study points: Larger richness was generally estimated for naive than memory subsets.

Germline V CDR1 and CDR2: MNHEY, SVGAGI. V was pared by 0 bases and J by 2 bases, with 10 bases between. There are 15 residues in the CDR3. When replicate PCRs were run on sorted subsets, they used around 200 ng DNA, about 30,000 T cell genomes. This table comes from immunoSEQ multiplex PCR, and its TCRdb copy is limited to in-frame clones, with some not included. The sample shows fewer than 2.5 million clones, 90% to 95% of them seen only once. The source of this sequence is a young man in good health. Some clones in this sample may be carry-over from other donors' samples. The sequenced material came from naive CD4+ T cells from PBMCs. Subset: CD45RA+ positively selected. The chain uses TRBV6-5 and TRBJ1-1; D ambiguous. The CDR3 here is CASSYSARFNTEAFF. In nucleotides, the CDR3 is TGTGCCAGCAGTTACTCGGCACGGTTCAACACTGAAGCTTTCTTT.